This T cell receptor beta chain appears in the sequencing data of a study of control samples from healthy donors and cancer patients. Sequencing used immunoSEQ multiplex PCR; TCRdb keeps in-frame clones, though not all of them. The table lists 150,000 to 180,000 clones, about 94% of them singletons. V was pared by 4 bases and J by 3 bases, with 10 bases between. Germline V gives CDR1 MRHNA, CDR2 SNTAGT. The CDR3 loop spans 14 amino acids. The sample was blood. This clonotype was obtained from a man between 45 and 60 years old in good health. This chain connects TRBV6-4 to TRBJ1-5; D unresolved. The CDR3 DNA reads as TGTGCCAGCAGTGTTGAGGGAAACAATCAGCCCCAGCATTTT. This translates into CASSVEGNNQPQHF.